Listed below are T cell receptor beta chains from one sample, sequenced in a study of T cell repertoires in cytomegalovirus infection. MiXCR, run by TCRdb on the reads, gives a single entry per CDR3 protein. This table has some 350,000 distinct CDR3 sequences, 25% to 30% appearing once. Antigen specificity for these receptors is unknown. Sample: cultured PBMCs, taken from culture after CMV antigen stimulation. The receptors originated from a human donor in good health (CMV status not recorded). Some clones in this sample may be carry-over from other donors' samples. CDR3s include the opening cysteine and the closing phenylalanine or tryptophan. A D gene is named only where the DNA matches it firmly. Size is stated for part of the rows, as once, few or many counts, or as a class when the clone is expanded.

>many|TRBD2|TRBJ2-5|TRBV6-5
CASSSGGSRETQYF
TGTGCCAGCAGTTCCGGGGGGAGCCGAGAGACCCAGTACTTC
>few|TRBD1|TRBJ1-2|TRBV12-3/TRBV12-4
CASSPIGQDGYTF
TGTGCCAGCAGTCCGATAGGACAGGATGGCTACACCTTC
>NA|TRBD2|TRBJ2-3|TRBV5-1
CASSSSGLASTDTQYF
TGCGCCAGCAGCAGTTCCGGACTAGCTAGCACAGATACGCAGTATTTT
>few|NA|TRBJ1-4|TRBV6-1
CASRPGLANEKLFF
TGTGCCAGCCGTCCGGGACTTGCTAATGAAAAACTGTTTTTT
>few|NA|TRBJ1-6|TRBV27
CASSPPGRYNSPLHF
TGTGCCAGCAGTCCTCCGGGACGGTATAATTCACCCCTCCACTTT
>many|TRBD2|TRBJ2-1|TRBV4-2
CASSQDLAGSYNEQFF
TGTGCCAGCAGCCAAGATCTAGCGGGGTCCTACAATGAGCAGTTCTTC
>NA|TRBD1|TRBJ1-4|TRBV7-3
CASSTLPGQGEKLFF
TGTGCCAGCAGCACACTACCGGGACAGGGAGAAAAACTGTTTTTT
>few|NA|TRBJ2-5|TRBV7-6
CASSSPLGLQETQYF
TGTGCCAGCAGTAGTCCCCTGGGCTTACAAGAGACCCAGTACTTC
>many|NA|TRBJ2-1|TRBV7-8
CASSLRGDPGYNEQFF
TGTGCCAGCAGCTTGAGGGGGGACCCTGGATACAATGAGCAGTTCTTC
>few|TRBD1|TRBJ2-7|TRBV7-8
CASSFTGTGHYEQYF
TGTGCCAGCAGCTTCACCGGGACAGGGCACTACGAGCAGTACTTC
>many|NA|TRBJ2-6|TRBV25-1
CASSEGLGGSGANVLTF
TGTGCCAGCAGTGAAGGGTTGGGGGGCTCGGGGGCCAACGTCCTGACTTTC
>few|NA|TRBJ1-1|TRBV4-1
CASSPGGGVNTEAFF
TGCGCCAGCAGCCCTGGGGGGGGGGTGAACACTGAAGCTTTCTTT
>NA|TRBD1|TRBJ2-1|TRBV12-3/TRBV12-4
CASRPGTGTYNEQFF
TGTGCCAGCAGACCCGGGACAGGGACGTACAATGAGCAGTTCTTC
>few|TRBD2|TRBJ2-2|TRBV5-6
CASSYVSGGLNTGELFF
TGTGCCAGCAGCTATGTTAGCGGGGGCTTGAACACCGGGGAGCTGTTTTTT
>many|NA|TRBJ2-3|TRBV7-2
CASSSQYLTDTQYF
TGTGCCAGCAGCTCTCAGTACCTCACAGATACGCAGTATTTT
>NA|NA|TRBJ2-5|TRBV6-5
CASSKPTGLQTQYF
TGTGCCAGCAGTAAACCTACAGGGTTACAGACCCAGTACTTC
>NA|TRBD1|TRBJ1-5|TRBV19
CASSGQGGKGQPQHF
TGTGCCAGTAGCGGACAGGGGGGTAAAGGTCAGCCCCAGCATTTT
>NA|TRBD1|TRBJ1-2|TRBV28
CASTPGQANYGYTF
TGTGCCAGCACCCCCGGACAGGCCAACTATGGCTACACCTTC
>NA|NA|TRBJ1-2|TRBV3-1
CASSQGPFYGYTF
TGTGCCAGCAGCCAAGGGCCCTTTTATGGCTACACCTTC
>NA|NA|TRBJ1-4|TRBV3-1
CASSPGSRLFF
TGTGCCAGCAGCCCGGGCTCAAGGCTGTTTTTT
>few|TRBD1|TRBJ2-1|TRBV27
CASSPLTGDKLNEQFF
TGTGCCAGCAGTCCCCTCACAGGGGACAAGCTCAATGAGCAGTTCTTC
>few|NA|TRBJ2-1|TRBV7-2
CASSLEQISYNEQFF
TGTGCCAGCAGCCTAGAACAGATAAGTTACAATGAGCAGTTCTTC
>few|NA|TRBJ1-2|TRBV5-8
CASSLRGKGAGYTF
TGTGCCAGCAGCTTACGAGGGAAAGGTGCCGGCTACACCTTC
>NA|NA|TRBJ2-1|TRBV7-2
CASSLEGSRQFF
TGTGCCAGCAGCTTAGAGGGGAGTCGGCAGTTCTTC
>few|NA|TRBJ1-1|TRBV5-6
CASRKVIDTEAFF
TGTGCCAGCAGGAAGGTAATAGACACTGAAGCTTTCTTT
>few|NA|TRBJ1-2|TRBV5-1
CASSLIPGTYGYTF
TGCGCCAGCAGCTTGATCCCGGGGACCTATGGCTACACCTTC
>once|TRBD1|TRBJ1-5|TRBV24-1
CATSAGTGEGQPQHF
TGTGCCACCAGTGCCGGGACAGGGGAGGGTCAGCCCCAGCATTTT
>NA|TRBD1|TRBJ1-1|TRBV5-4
CASSLGQGPYTEAFF
TGTGCCAGCAGCTTGGGACAGGGGCCATACACTGAAGCTTTCTTT
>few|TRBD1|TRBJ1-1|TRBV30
CAWSATGVTEAFF
TGTGCCTGGAGTGCGACAGGGGTCACTGAAGCTTTCTTT